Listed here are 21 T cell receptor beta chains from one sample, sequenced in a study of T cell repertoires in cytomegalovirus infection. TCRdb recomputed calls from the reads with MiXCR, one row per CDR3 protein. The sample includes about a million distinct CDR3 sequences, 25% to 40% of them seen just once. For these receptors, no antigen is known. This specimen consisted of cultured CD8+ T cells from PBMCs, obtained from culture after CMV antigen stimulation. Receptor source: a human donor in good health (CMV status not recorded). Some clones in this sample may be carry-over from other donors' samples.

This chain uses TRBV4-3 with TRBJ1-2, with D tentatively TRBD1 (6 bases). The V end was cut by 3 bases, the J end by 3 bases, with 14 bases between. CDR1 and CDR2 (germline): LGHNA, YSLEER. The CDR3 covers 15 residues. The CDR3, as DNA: TGCGCCAGCAGCCAGATTACAGGGCAGGACTATGGCTACACCTTC. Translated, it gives CASSQITGQDYGYTF.

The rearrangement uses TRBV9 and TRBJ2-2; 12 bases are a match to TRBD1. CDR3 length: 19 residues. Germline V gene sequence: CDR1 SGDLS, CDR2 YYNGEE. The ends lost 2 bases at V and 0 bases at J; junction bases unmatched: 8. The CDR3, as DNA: TGTGCCAGCAGCGTTCCCCAGGGACAGGGGGCACCGAACACCGGGGAGCTGTTTTTT. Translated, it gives CASSVPQGQGAPNTGELFF.

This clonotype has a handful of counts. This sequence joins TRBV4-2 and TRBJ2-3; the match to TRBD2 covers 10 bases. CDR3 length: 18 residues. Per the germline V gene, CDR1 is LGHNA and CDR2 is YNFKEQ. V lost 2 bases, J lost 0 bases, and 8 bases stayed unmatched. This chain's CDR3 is CASSQRAGGYSSTDTQYF. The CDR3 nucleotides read TGTGCCAGCAGCCAAAGAGCGGGGGGGTATTCTAGCACAGATACGCAGTATTTT.

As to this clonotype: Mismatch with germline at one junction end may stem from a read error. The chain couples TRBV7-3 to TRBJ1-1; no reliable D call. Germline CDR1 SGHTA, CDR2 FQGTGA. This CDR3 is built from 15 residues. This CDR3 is CPSSSSSDPNTEAFF. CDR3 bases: TGTCCCAGCAGCTCCTCCAGTGACCCGAACACTGAAGCTTTCTTT. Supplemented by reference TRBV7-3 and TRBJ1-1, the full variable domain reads GAGVSQTPSNKVTEKGKYVELRCDPISGHTALYWYRQSLGQGPEFLIYFQGTGAADDSGLPNDRFFAVRPEGSVSTLKIQRTERGDSAVYLCPSSSSSDPNTEAFFGQGTRLTVV.

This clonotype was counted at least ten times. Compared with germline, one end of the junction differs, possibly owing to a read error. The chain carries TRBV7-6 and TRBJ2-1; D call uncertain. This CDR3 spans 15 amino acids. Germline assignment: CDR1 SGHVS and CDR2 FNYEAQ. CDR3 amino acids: CASSSEMGRNNEQFF. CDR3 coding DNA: TGTGCTAGCAGCTCGGAAATGGGAAGGAACAATGAGCAGTTCTTC.

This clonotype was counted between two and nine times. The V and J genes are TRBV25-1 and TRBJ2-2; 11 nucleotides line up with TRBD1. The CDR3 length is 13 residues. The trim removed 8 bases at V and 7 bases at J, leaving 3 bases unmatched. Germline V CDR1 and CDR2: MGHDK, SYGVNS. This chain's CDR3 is CASRDRGNGELFF. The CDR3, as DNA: TGTGCCAGCCGGGACAGGGGGAACGGGGAGCTGTTTTTT.

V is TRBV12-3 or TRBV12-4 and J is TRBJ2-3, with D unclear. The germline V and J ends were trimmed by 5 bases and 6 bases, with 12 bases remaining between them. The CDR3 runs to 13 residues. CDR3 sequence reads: CASSTSPVDTQYF. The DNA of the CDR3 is TGTGCCAGCAGTACCTCACCGGTCGATACGCAGTATTTT.

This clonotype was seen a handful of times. The CDR3 loop is CATSKRDRGHTEAFF. CDR3 DNA sequence: TGTGCCACCAGCAAACGGGACAGGGGGCATACTGAAGCTTTCTTT. The chain joins TRBV15 to TRBJ1-1, with TRBD1 identical over 12 bases. The germline V gene has CDR1 LNHNV and CDR2 YYDKDF (reference sequence). V was pared by 4 bases and J by 5 bases, with 5 bases of the junction left unmatched. CDR3 length: 15 amino acids.

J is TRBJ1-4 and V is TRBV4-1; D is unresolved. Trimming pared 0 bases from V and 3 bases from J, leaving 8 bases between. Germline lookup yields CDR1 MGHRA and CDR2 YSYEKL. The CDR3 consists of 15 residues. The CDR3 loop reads CASSQEPYPNEKLFF. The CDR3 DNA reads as TGCGCCAGCAGCCAAGAGCCTTACCCTAATGAAAAACTGTTTTTT.

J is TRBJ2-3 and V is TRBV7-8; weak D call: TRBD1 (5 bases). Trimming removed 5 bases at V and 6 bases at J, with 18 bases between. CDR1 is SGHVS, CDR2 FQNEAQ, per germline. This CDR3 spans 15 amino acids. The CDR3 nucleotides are TGTGCCAGCAGCAGACCAGGGCCCGTGGAGGATACGCAGTATTTT. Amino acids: CASSRPGPVEDTQYF.

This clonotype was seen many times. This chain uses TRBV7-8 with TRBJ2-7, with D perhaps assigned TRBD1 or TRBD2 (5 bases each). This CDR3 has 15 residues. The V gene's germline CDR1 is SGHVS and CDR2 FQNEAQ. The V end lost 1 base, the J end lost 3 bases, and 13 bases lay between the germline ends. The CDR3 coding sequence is TGTGCCAGCAGCTTAGGTCCAGGGACCAACTACGAGCAGTACGTC. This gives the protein CASSLGPGTNYEQYV.

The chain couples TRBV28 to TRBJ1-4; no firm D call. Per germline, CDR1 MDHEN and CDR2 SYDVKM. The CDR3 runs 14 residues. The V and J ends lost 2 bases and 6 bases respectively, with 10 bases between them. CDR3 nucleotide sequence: TGTGCCAGCAGTTTAACGTCAGGAGATGAAAAACTGTTTTTT. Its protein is CASSLTSGDEKLFF.

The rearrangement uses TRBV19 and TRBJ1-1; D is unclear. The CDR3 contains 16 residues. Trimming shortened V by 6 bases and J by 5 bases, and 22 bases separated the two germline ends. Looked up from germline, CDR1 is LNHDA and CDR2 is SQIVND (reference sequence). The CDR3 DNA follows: TGTGCCAGTAGCCCCTTTTCTGGGGTGGATGGAACTGAAGCTTTCTTT. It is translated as CASSPFSGVDGTEAFF.

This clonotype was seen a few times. DNA of the CDR3: TGTGCCAGCAGCTTAGCGCCAGGCTCCACCTATGGCTACACCTTC. Translation gives CASSLAPGSTYGYTF. J is TRBJ1-2 and V is TRBV7-2; D not certain. CDR3 size: 15 residues. Trimming removed 0 bases from V and 4 bases from J, with 12 bases in between. Germline CDR1 SGHTA, CDR2 FQGNSA.

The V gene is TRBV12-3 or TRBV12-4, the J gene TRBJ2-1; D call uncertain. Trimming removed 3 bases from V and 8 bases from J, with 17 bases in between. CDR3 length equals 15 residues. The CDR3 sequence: CASSFGPPGLHEQFF. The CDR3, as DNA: TGTGCCAGCAGTTTCGGCCCCCCCGGCCTGCATGAGCAGTTCTTC.

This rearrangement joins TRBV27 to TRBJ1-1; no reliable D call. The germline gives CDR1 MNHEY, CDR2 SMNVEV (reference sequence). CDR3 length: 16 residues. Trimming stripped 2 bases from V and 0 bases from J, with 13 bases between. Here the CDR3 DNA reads TGTGCCAGCAGTTTAGCGCCAGCCCCAATGAACACTGAAGCTTTCTTT. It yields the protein CASSLAPAPMNTEAFF.

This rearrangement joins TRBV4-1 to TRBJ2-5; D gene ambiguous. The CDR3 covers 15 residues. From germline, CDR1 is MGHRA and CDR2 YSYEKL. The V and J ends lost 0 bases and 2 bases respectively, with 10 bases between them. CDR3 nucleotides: TGCGCCAGCAGCCAAGACCCCGGAGAGCAAGAGACCCAGTACTTC. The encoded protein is CASSQDPGEQETQYF.

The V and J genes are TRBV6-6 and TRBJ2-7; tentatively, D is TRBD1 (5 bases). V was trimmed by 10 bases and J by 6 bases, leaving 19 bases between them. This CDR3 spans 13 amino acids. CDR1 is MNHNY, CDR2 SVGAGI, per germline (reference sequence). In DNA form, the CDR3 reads TGTGCCACCTACTCCGCAGGGTCGAGCGAGCAGTACGTC. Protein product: CATYSAGSSEQYV.

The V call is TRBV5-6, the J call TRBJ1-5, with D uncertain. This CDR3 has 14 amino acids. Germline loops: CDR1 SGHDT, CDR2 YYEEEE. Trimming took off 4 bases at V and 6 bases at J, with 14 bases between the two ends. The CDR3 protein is CASSLTGYGQPQHF. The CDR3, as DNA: TGTGCCAGCAGCCTTACCGGGTACGGTCAGCCCCAGCATTTT.

This chain's CDR3 is CATSSLWDGRSSTDTQYF. Written as DNA, the CDR3 is TGTGCCACCAGCAGTCTCTGGGATGGGAGATCTAGCACAGATACGCAGTATTTT. The chain links TRBV15 to TRBJ2-3; D might be TRBD2 (5 bases). The CDR3 consists of 18 residues. V was shortened by 3 bases and J by 0 bases, with 19 bases between the two germline ends. CDR1 and CDR2 (germline): LNHNV, YYDKDF (reference sequence).

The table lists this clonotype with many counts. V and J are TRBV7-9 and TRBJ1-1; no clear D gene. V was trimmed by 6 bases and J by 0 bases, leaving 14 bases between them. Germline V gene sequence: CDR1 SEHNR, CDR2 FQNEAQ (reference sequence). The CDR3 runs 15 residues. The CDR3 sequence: CASSPLGGLNTEAFF. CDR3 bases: TGTGCCAGCAGTCCCCTTGGAGGGTTGAACACTGAAGCTTTCTTT.